This section outlines one TCR beta chain sequence together with its context. Its specificity is unknown. Germline is not matched at one junction end, which may reflect a read error. Other DNA sequences within the sample encode an identical CDR3. This sample is drawn from a study of shared clonotypes between healthy human individuals. This CDR3 is built from 15 residues. Germline V lookup: CDR1 MNHEY, CDR2 SVGAGI. The naive CD8 fraction comprised CD45RO-negative cells positively selected for CCR7 and excluded terminally differentiated effector memory CD45RA+ cells. Findings and limits, study-wide: Estimated clonotype richness was generally higher in naive than memory subsets.

Using immunoSEQ multiplex PCR, the repertoire was profiled, and TCRdb retains in-frame clones only, with some absent. This repertoire shows just over 2,000,000 clones, about 95% found once; its top ten account for approximately 1.2%. This chain connects TRBV6-5 to TRBJ2-2; D possibly corresponds to TRBD2 (5 bases). The source is a young man in good health. Sequencing used naive CD8+ T cells sorted from blood. CDR3 residues: CASSYSGENTGELFF. CDR3 bases: TGTGCCAGCAGCTACTCCGGGGAGAACACCGGGGAGCTGTTTTTT.